The clone carrying this T cell receptor beta chain was seen a handful of times. The genes are named according to mouse. The read stops 4 residues short of the end of the CDR3; the missing end is completed from the germline J gene. Other DNA sequences within the sample encode an identical CDR3. Researchers sorted pooled cutaneous lymph node cells on the basis of CD4, CD8alpha, NKG2D, NKG2ACE and other markers. This sample was taken from a study of CD8+ T cells in alopecia areata. Extracted RNA was reverse transcribed, and the resulting cDNA served as sequencing template. Method: immunoSEQ multiplex PCR; TCRdb's copy keeps in-frame clones and lacks some. The sample has 270,000 or so clones, none seen only once. CDR1 is NNHNN and CDR2 is SYGAGS in the germline V gene (reference sequence). The CDR3 totals 14 residues. Trimming took 5 bases from V and 2 from J; bases not matched to a gene: 4.

Material for sequencing was CD4+ T cells sorted from a lymph node. V is TRBV13-2 and J is TRBJ1-2, with 9 bases identical to TRBD1. This TCR was recovered from a C3H/HeJ mouse with alopecia areata. For this strain, the MHC haplotype corresponds to H2-k. CDR3 DNA (partial): TGTGCCAGCGGCCCCGGGACAGGGAACTCC. Translation gives CASGPGTGNS. The CDR3 reads in full as CASGPGTGNSDYTF.